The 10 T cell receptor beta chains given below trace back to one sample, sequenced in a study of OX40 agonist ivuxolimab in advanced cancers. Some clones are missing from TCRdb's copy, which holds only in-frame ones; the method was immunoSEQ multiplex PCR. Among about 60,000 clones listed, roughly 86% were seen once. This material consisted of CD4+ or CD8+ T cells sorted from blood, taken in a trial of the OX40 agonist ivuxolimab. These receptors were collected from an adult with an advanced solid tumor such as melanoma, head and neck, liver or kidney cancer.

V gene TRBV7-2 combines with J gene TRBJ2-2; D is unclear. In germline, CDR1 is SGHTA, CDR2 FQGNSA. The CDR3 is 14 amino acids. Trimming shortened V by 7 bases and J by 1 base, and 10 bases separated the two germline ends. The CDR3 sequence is CASNPSGNTGELFF. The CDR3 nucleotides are TGTGCCAGCAACCCCAGTGGGAACACCGGGGAGCTGTTTTTT.

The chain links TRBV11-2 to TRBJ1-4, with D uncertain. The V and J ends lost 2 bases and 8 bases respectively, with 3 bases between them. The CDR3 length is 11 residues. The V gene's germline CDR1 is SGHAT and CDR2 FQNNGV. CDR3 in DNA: TGTGCCAGCAGCTTACGGGAAAAACTGTTTTTT. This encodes CASSLREKLFF.

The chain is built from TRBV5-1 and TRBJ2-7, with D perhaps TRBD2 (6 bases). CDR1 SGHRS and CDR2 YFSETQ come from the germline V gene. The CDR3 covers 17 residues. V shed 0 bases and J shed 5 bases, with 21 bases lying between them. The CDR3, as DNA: TGCGCCAGCAGCTTGGTGGCCCATAGCGGAGCGACTGACGAGCAGTACTTC. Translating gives CASSLVAHSGATDEQYF.

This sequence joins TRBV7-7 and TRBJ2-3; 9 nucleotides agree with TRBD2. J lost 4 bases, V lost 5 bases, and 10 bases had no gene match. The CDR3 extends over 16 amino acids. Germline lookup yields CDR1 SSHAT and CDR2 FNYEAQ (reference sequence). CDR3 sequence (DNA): TGTGCCAGCAGCCGTGCGAGTAGCGGGAGCCCAGATACGCAGTATTTT. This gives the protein CASSRASSGSPDTQYF.

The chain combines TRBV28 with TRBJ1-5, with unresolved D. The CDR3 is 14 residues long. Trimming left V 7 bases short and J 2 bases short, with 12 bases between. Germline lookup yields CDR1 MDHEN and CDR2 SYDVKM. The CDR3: CASTRIQGNQPQHF. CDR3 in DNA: TGTGCCAGCACAAGAATCCAGGGCAATCAGCCCCAGCATTTT.

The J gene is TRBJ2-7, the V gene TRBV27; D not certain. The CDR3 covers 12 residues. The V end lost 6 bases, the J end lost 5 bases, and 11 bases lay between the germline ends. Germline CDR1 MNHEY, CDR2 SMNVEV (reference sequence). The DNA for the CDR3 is TGTGCCAGCAGACAAACCGAGCACGAGCAGTACTTC. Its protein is CASRQTEHEQYF.

The CDR3 loop is CASSVRLGSSYNEQFF. CDR3 coding DNA: TGTGCCAGTAGTGTGAGACTAGGAAGTTCCTACAATGAGCAGTTCTTC. The chain couples TRBV19 to TRBJ2-1; tentative D call: TRBD2 (6 bases). V lost 5 bases and J 1 base, leaving 15 bases between the germline ends. Germline CDR1 is LNHDA and CDR2 is SQIVND (reference sequence). The CDR3 is made up of 16 amino acids.

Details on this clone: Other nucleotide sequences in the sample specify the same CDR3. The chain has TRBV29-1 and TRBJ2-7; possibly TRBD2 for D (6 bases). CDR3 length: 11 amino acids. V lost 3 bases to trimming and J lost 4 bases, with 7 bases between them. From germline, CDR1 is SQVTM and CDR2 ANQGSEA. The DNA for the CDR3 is TGCAGCGTTGAGGAGGGATACGAGCAGTACTTC. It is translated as CSVEEGYEQYF.

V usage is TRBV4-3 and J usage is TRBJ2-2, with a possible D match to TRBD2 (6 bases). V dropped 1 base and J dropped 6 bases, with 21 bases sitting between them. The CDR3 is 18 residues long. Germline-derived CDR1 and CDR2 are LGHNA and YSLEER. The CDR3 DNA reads TGCGCCAGCAGCCAAGTAGCCGCCGGGACTGGACTTGCCGGGGAGCTGTTTTTT. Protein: CASSQVAAGTGLAGELFF.

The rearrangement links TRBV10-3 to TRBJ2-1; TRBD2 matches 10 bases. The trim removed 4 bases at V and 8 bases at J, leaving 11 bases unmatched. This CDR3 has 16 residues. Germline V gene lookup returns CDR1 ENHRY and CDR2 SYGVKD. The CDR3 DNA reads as TGTGCCATCAGTGTCCCCTCAGCGGGAGGGCCTCATGAGCAGTTCTTC. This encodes CAISVPSAGGPHEQFF.